This paragraph covers one TCR beta chain sequence. The CDR3 has 12 residues. The ends were cut back, 4 bases at V and 4 bases at J, with 7 bases in the middle. This sample was taken from a study of blood T cell repertoires in COVID-19. Study information: Both acute and convalescent COVID-19 samples were obtained from the United States, Italy and Spain. T cells, B-cell-depleted T cells, or PBMCs supplied cDNA or gDNA.

Per the authors' pipeline: Amplification with reference gene primers provided the estimates of nucleated cell counts. The data were produced by immunoSEQ multiplex PCR, yet TCRdb's version contains in-frame clones alone and is incomplete. V and J calls and clone size come straight from that table; D and trimming were deduced from the DNA. The sample includes 120,000 or so clones, about nine tenths of them seen just once. This sequence originates from a human donor in a cohort sampled during active COVID-19. The sample taken for sequencing was peripheral blood. This rearrangement joins TRBV12-3 or TRBV12-4 to TRBJ1-2; D uncertain. The CDR3: CASSSGSYGYTF. The CDR3 DNA follows: TGTGCCAGCAGTTCAGGCAGCTATGGCTACACCTTC.